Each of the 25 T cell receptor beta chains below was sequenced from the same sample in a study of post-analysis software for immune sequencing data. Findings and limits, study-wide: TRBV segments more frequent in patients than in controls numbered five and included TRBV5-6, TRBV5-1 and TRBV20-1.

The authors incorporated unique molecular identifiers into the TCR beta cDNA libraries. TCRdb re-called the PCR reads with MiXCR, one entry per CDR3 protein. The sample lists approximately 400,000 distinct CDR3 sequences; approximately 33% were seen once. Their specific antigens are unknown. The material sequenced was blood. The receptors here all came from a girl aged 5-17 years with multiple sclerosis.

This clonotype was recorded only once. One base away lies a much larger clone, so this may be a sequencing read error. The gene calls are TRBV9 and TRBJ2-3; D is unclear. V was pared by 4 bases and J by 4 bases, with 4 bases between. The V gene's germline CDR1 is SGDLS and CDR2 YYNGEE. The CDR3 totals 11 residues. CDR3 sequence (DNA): TGTGCCAGCAGCATTGCAGATACGCAGTATTTT. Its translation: CASSIADTQYF. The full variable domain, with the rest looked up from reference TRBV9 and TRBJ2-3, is DSGVTQTPKHLITATGQRVTLRCSPRSGDLSVYWYQQSLDQGLQFLIQYYNGEERAKGNILERFSAQQFPDLHSELNLSSLELGDSALYFCASSIADTQYFGPGTRLTVL.

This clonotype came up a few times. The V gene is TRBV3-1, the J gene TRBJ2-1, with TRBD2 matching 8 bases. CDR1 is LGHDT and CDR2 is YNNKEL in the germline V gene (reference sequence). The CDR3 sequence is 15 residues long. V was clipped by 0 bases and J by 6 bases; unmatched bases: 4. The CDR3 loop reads CASSQDQGTSNEQFF. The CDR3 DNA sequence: TGTGCCAGCAGCCAAGATCAAGGGACTAGCAATGAGCAGTTCTTC.

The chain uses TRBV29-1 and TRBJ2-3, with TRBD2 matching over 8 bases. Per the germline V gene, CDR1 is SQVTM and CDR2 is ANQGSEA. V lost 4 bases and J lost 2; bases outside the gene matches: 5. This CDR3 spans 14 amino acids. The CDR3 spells CSVGAGGTTDTQYF. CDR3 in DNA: TGCAGCGTTGGGGCGGGGGGCACCACAGATACGCAGTATTTT.

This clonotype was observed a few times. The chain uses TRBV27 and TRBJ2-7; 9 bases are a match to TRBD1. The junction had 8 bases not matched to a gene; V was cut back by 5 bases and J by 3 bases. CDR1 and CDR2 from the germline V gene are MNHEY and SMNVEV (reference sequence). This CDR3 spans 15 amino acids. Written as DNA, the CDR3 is TGTGCCAGCAGTCAGGACAGGGGAGGGGGCTACGAGCAGTACTTC. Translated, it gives CASSQDRGGGYEQYF.

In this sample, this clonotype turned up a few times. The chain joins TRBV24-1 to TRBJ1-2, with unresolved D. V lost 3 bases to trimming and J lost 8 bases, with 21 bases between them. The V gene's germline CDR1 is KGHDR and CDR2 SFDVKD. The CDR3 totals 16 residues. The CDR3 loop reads CATSDLDGLVAGGYTF. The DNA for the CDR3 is TGTGCCACCAGTGATCTCGACGGACTAGTTGCCGGGGGCTACACCTTC.

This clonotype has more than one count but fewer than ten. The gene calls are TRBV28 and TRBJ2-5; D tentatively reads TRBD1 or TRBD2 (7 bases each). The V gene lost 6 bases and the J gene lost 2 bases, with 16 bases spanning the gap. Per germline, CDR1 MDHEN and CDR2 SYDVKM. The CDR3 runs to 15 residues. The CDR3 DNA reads TGTGCCAGCAGAGAGCGGGACAGTATTCAAGAGACCCAGTACTTC. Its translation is CASRERDSIQETQYF.

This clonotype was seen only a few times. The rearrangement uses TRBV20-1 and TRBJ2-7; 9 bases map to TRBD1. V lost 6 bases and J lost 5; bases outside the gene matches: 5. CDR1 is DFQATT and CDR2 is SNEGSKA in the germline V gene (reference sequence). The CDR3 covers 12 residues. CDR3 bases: TGCAGTGCCGGGACAGGGTCCCACGAGCAGTACTTC. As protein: CSAGTGSHEQYF.

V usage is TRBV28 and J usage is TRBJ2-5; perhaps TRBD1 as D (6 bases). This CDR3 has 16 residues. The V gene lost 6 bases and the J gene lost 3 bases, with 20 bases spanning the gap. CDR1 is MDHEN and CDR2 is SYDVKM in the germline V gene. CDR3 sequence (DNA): TGTGCCAGCAGCCCTGTCCCCAGGGGACCAAAAGAGACCCAGTACTTC. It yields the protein CASSPVPRGPKETQYF.

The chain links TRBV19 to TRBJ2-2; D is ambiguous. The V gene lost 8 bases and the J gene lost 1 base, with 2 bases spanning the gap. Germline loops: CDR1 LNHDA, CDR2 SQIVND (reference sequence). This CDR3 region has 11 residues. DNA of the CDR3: TGTGCCAGTCGGAACACCGGGGAGCTGTTTTTT. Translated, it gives CASRNTGELFF.

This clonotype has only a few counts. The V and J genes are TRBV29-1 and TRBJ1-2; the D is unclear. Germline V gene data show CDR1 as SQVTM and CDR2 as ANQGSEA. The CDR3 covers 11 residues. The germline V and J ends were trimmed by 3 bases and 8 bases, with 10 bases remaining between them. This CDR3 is CSVDTASGYTF. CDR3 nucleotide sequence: TGCAGCGTTGATACAGCCTCCGGCTACACCTTC.

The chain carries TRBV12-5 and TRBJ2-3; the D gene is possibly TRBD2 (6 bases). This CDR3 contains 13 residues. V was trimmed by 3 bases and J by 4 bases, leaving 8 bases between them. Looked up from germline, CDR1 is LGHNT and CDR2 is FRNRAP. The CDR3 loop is CASGFGGADTQYF. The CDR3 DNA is TGTGCTAGTGGTTTCGGAGGGGCAGATACGCAGTATTTT.

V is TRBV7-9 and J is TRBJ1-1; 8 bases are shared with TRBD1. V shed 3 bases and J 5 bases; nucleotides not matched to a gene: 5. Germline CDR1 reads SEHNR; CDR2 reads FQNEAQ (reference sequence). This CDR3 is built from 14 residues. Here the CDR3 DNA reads TGTGCCAGCAGCTTGGCAGGGGGCAAGACTGAAGCTTTCTTT. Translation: CASSLAGGKTEAFF.

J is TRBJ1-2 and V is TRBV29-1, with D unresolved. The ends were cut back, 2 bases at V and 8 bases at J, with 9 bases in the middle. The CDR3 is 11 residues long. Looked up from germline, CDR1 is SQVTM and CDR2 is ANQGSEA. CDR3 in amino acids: CSVESEGGYTF. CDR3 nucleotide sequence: TGCAGCGTTGAATCCGAGGGAGGCTACACCTTC.

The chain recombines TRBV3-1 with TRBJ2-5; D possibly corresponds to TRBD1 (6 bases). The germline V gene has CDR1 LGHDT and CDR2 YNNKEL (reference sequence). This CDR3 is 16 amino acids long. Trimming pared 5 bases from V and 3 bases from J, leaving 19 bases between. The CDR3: CASSSKGRAGEETQYF. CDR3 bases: TGTGCCAGCAGCTCTAAAGGCCGGGCAGGGGAAGAGACCCAGTACTTC.

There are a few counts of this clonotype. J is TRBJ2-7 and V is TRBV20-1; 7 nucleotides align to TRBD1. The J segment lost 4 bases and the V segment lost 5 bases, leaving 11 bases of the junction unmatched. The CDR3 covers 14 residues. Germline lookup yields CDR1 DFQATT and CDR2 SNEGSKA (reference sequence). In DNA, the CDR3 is TGCAGTGCTGGACCGGGACAGATGATTTACGAGCAGTACTTC. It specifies CSAGPGQMIYEQYF.

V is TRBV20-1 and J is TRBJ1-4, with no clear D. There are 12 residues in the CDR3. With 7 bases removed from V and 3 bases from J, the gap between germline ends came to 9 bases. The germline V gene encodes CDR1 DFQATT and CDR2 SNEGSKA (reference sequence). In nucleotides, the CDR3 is TGCAGTGTCCCAGGTCCTAATGAAAAACTGTTTTTT. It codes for CSVPGPNEKLFF.

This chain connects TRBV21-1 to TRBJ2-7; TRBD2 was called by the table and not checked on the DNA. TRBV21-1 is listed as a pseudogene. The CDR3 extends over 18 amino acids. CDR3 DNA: TGTGCCAGCAGCAAAGATTGGTTCTTGGGTCCGCGGAGGTCCGAGCAGTACTTC. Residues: CASSKDWFLGPRRSEQYF.

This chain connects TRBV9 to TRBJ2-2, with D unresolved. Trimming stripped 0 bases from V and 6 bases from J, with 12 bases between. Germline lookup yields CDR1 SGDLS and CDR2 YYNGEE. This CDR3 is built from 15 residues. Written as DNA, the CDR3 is TGTGCCAGCAGCGTAGACCCCCTCACCGCCGGGGAGCTGTTTTTT. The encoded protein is CASSVDPLTAGELFF.

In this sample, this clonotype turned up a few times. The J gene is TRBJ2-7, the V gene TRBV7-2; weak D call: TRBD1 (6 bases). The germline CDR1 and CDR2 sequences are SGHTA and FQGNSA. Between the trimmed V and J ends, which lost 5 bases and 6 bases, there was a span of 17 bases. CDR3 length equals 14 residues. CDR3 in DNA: TGTGCCAGCAGCCGCGGCTGGGGGCCGGGCGAGCAGTACTTC. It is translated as CASSRGWGPGEQYF.

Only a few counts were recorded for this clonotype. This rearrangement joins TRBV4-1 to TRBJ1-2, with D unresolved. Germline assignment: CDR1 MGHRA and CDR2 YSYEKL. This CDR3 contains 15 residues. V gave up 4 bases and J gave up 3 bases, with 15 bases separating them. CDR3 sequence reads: CASSPPSPADYGYTF. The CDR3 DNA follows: TGCGCCAGCAGCCCTCCCAGCCCAGCAGACTATGGCTACACCTTC.

CDR3 bases: TGTGCCAGCAGTCCCGGACTAGCGGGGGCCGAGCAGTTCTTC. It encodes CASSPGLAGAEQFF. This chain joins TRBV12-3 or TRBV12-4 and TRBJ2-1, with 13 bases that match TRBD2. V dropped 5 bases and J dropped 10; count of bases not matched to a gene: 5. The CDR3 sequence is 14 residues long.

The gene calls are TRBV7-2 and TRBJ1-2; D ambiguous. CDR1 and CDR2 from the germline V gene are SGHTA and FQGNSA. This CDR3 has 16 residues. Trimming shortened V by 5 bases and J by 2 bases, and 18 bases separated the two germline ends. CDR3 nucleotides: TGTGCCAGCAGCCGCCGACGAGGAGGGCAAAACTATGGCTACACCTTC. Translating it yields CASSRRRGGQNYGYTF.

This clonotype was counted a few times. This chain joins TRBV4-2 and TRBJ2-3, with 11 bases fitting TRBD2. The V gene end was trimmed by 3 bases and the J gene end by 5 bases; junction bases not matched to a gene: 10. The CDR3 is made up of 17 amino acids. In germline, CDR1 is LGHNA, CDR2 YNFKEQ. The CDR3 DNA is TGTGCCAGCAGCCAGTCCTTAGCGGGGGGGCATGGAGATACGCAGTATTTT. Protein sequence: CASSQSLAGGHGDTQYF.

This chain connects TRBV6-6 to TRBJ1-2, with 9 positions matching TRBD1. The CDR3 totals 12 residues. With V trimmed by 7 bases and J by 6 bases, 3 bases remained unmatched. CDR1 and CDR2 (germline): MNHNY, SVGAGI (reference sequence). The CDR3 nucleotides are TGTGCCAGCACTACAGGGGGCCATGGCTACACCTTC. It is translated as CASTTGGHGYTF.

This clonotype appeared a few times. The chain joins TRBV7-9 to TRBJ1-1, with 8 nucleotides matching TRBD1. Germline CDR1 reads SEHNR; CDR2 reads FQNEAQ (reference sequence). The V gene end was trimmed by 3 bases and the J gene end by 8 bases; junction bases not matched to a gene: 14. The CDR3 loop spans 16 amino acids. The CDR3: CASSFLFLTGAGEAFF. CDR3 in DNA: TGTGCCAGCAGCTTCCTCTTCTTGACAGGGGCCGGCGAAGCTTTCTTT.